This TCR beta chain was recovered during a study of control samples from healthy donors and cancer patients. As regards this clone: At one end, the junction sequence differs from germline, possibly due to a read error.

Some clones are missing from TCRdb's copy, which holds only in-frame ones; the method was immunoSEQ multiplex PCR. This table holds more than 85,000 clones, 70% to 90% found once. This CDR3 has 11 residues. From germline, CDR1 is MNHEY and CDR2 SVGAGI. This rearrangement joins TRBV6-5 to TRBJ2-7; D may be TRBD1 or TRBD2 (5 bases each). Input material: PBMCs. This receptor was obtained from a woman aged 55-70 years with lung cancer. CDR3 nucleotides: TGTGCCAGCAGAGAGGGGCCAGTTGTGTCGTTC. Its translation is CASREGPVVSF.